These 23 T cell receptor beta chains came from one sample sequenced in a study of cytomegalovirus exposure and HLA in healthy donors. PCR involved 60 Vbeta and 13 Jbeta primers. Using immunoSEQ multiplex PCR, the repertoire was profiled, and TCRdb retains in-frame clones only, with some absent. Here the sample spans about 160,000 clones, around three quarters being singletons. Sequencing input: PBMCs. Receptors were obtained from a man aged 40-50 years in good health and CMV-seropositive.

V and J are TRBV11-1 and TRBJ2-5; D call uncertain. The CDR3 is 15 residues long. From germline, CDR1 is SGHAT and CDR2 FQDESV (reference sequence). V lost 1 base and J lost 5, with 14 bases in between. The CDR3 sequence: CASSLVVGRPETQYF. CDR3 bases: TGTGCCAGCAGCTTAGTGGTGGGCCGCCCGGAGACCCAGTACTTC. The full variable domain, with the rest looked up from reference TRBV11-1 and TRBJ2-5, is EAEVAQSPRYKITEKSQAVAFWCDPISGHATLYWYRQILGQGPELLVQFQDESVVDDSQLPKDRFSAERLKGVDSTLKIQPAELGDSAMYLCASSLVVGRPETQYFGPGTRLLVL.

The chain employs TRBV11-2 and TRBJ2-1; no clear D gene. CDR3 length equals 11 residues. CDR1 is SGHAT, CDR2 FQNNGV, per germline. Trimming pared 6 bases from V and 4 bases from J, leaving 4 bases between. The CDR3 bases are TGTGCCAGCAGATCTTACAATGAGCAGTTCTTC. Translation: CASRSYNEQFF.

This clone was counted a few times. The CDR3 here is CASSQVGPGRALAKNIQYF. The CDR3 DNA is TGCGCCAGCAGCCAAGTAGGGCCAGGCAGGGCTCTCGCCAAAAACATTCAGTACTTC. The chain joins TRBV4-3 to TRBJ2-4, with a tentative D call TRBD1 (5 bases). Germline V gene data show CDR1 as LGHNA and CDR2 as YSLEER. This CDR3 contains 19 residues. The V and J ends lost 1 base and 1 base respectively, with 20 bases between them.

The chain has TRBV5-6 and TRBJ2-7, with 8 positions matching TRBD1. The V segment lost 4 bases and the J segment 1 base; nucleotides outside the gene matches: 4. Germline V gene sequence: CDR1 SGHDT, CDR2 YYEEEE. The CDR3 length is 14 residues. The CDR3 is CASSAGQGSYEQYF. CDR3 nucleotides: TGTGCCAGCAGCGCCGGACAGGGTTCCTACGAGCAGTACTTC. Combining the CDR3 with reference TRBV5-6 and TRBJ2-7 gives the whole variable domain DAGVTQSPTHLIKTRGQQVTLRCSPKSGHDTVSWYQQALGQGPQFIFQYYEEEERQRGNFPDRFSGHQFPNYSSELNVNALLLGDSALYLCASSAGQGSYEQYFGPGTRLTVT.

The gene calls are TRBV4-2 and TRBJ1-3; D is uncertain. CDR3 length: 15 residues. From germline, CDR1 is LGHNA and CDR2 YNFKEQ. The germline V and J ends were trimmed by 0 bases and 0 bases, with 6 bases remaining between them. CDR3 sequence reads: CASSQDSTSGNTIYF. DNA for the CDR3: TGTGCCAGCAGCCAAGACAGTACCTCTGGAAACACCATATATTTT.

This chain links TRBV6-5 with TRBJ1-1, with 10 bases that match TRBD1. The CDR3 is made up of 15 amino acids. V was pared by 6 bases and J by 5 bases, with 9 bases of the junction left unmatched. Germline CDR1 is MNHEY and CDR2 is SVGAGI. The CDR3 sequence is CASRDDRGQGTEAFF. The CDR3 coding sequence is TGTGCCAGCAGGGATGACAGGGGGCAAGGGACTGAAGCTTTCTTT.

The chain has TRBV7-9 and TRBJ2-7; D may be TRBD1 (5 bases). V was cut by 7 bases and J by 3 bases, with 13 bases left in between. Germline loops: CDR1 SEHNR, CDR2 FQNEAQ (reference sequence). The CDR3 consists of 13 residues. The CDR3 bases are TGTGCCAGCACCCAGGGCCTTAGCTACGAGCAGTACTTC. Translation gives CASTQGLSYEQYF.

This clone appeared a few times. The CDR3 loop is CAWSVRGNGQPQHF. DNA of the CDR3: TGTGCCTGGAGTGTAAGGGGGAATGGACAGCCCCAGCATTTT. The V and J genes are TRBV30 and TRBJ1-5, with a possible D match to TRBD1 (6 bases). With 0 bases removed from V and 7 bases from J, the gap between germline ends came to 13 bases. This CDR3 is 14 amino acids long. Germline V CDR1 and CDR2: GTSNPN, SVGIG (reference sequence).

V is TRBV4-2 and J is TRBJ2-7, with TRBD2 as a possible D gene (7 bases). Trimming removed 5 bases at V and 6 bases at J, with 14 bases between. The germline V gene has CDR1 LGHNA and CDR2 YNFKEQ. The CDR3 has 13 amino acids. This CDR3 reads CASSGGGRGEQYF. For the CDR3, the DNA is TGTGCCAGCAGCGGGGGGGGGCGCGGCGAGCAGTACTTC.

The chain couples TRBV2 to TRBJ2-7; D is perhaps TRBD1 (5 bases). Trimming cost V 5 bases and J 2 bases, with 10 bases left between them. Germline lookup yields CDR1 SNHLY and CDR2 FYNNEI. The CDR3 sequence is 13 residues long. CDR3 amino acids: CASSIDRAYEQYF. CDR3 bases: TGTGCCAGCAGTATCGACAGAGCCTACGAGCAGTACTTC.

V gene TRBV7-8 combines with J gene TRBJ1-1; D might be TRBD1 (5 bases). This CDR3 spans 16 amino acids. The germline V gene encodes CDR1 SGHVS and CDR2 FQNEAQ. Trimming left V 5 bases short and J 2 bases short, with 18 bases between. The CDR3 DNA is TGTGCCAGCAGCAGAGGCCCTCGACAGAGCAACACTGAAGCTTTCTTT. It codes for CASSRGPRQSNTEAFF.

Comments on this clone: Mismatch with germline at one junction end may stem from a read error. J is TRBJ2-7 and V is TRBV7-2; 9 bases agree with TRBD1. CDR1 and CDR2 from the germline V gene are SGHTA and FQGNSA. The CDR3 sequence is 14 residues long. The CDR3 coding sequence is TGTGTCAGCAGCTTAGACAGGGGGGGGCGCGAGCAGTACTTC. As protein: CVSSLDRGGREQYF. Supplemented by reference TRBV7-2 and TRBJ2-7, the full variable domain reads GAGVSQSPSNKVTEKGKDVELRCDPISGHTALYWYRQSLGQGLEFLIYFQGNSAPDKSGLPSDRFSAERTGGSVSTLTIQRTQQEDSAVYLCVSSLDRGGREQYFGPGTRLTVT.

The genes are TRBV5-6 and TRBJ1-2; 7 bases fit TRBD1. Germline V gene sequence: CDR1 SGHDT, CDR2 YYEEEE. J was trimmed by 8 bases and V by 2 bases; bases with no gene match: 15. This CDR3 is built from 16 residues. The CDR3 nucleotides read TGTGCCAGCAGCTTCCGGGACAGTGTTGAACTGGGGGGCTACACCTTC. The encoded protein is CASSFRDSVELGGYTF.

This sequence joins TRBV27 and TRBJ2-7; tentatively, D is TRBD1 (5 bases). V lost 7 bases to trimming and J lost 10 bases, with 14 bases between them. Germline V lookup: CDR1 MNHEY, CDR2 SMNVEV (reference sequence). This CDR3 has 11 amino acids. The CDR3: CASTSGQDQYF. The CDR3 DNA sequence: TGTGCCAGCACCTCCGGACAAGACCAGTACTTC.

This clone was seen a handful of times. The rearrangement joins TRBV6-5 to TRBJ2-5; D perhaps matches TRBD2 (6 bases). The CDR3 length is 14 residues. V was pared by 5 bases and J by 3 bases, with 13 bases between. CDR1 MNHEY and CDR2 SVGAGI come from the germline V gene. The CDR3 loop is CASSKGLAEETQYF. DNA for the CDR3: TGTGCCAGCAGTAAGGGACTGGCCGAAGAGACCCAGTACTTC.

The chain couples TRBV2 to TRBJ1-5; TRBD1 agrees at 7 bases. This CDR3 region has 16 residues. CDR1 and CDR2 from the germline V gene are SNHLY and FYNNEI. Trimming took 5 bases from V and 2 from J; bases not matched to a gene: 9. The CDR3 region is CASSQPRQGGNQPQHF. CDR3 coding DNA: TGTGCCAGCAGTCAACCCAGACAGGGAGGCAATCAGCCCCAGCATTTT.

In regard to this clone: This specimen includes other DNA sequences encoding the same CDR3. This sequence joins TRBV6-5 and TRBJ1-1, with D perhaps TRBD1 (5 bases). Trimming pared 5 bases from V and 1 base from J, leaving 14 bases between. Germline V CDR1 and CDR2: MNHEY, SVGAGI. This CDR3 region has 15 residues. Here the CDR3 reads CASSLLDRSNTEAFF. The CDR3 bases are TGTGCCAGCAGTCTACTCGACAGATCGAACACTGAAGCTTTCTTT.

The V gene is TRBV7-3, the J gene TRBJ1-2, with 7 bases identical to TRBD1. This CDR3 region has 13 residues. The V gene end was trimmed by 6 bases and the J gene end by 2 bases; junction bases not matched to a gene: 3. Germline lookup yields CDR1 SGHTA and CDR2 FQGTGA. DNA for the CDR3: TGTGCCAGCAGTCCACAGGGGAACTATGGCTACACCTTC. This gives the protein CASSPQGNYGYTF. Together with reference TRBV7-3 and TRBJ1-2, the CDR3 gives the full variable domain: GAGVSQTPSNKVTEKGKYVELRCDPISGHTALYWYRQSLGQGPEFLIYFQGTGAADDSGLPNDRFFAVRPEGSVSTLKIQRTERGDSAVYLCASSPQGNYGYTFGSGTRLTVV.

The chain joins TRBV7-2 to TRBJ2-3, with 8 nucleotides matching TRBD1. The V gene's germline CDR1 is SGHTA and CDR2 FQGNSA. Trimming took 5 bases from V and 5 from J; bases not matched to a gene: 6. CDR3 size: 14 residues. This CDR3 reads CASSPPQGVDTQYF. Written as DNA, the CDR3 is TGTGCCAGCAGCCCGCCACAGGGGGTAGATACGCAGTATTTT.

V gene TRBV7-9 combines with J gene TRBJ1-4, with D possibly being TRBD1 (5 bases). In germline, CDR1 is SEHNR, CDR2 FQNEAQ (reference sequence). The CDR3 is made up of 16 amino acids. Deletions cut 4 bases from V and 0 bases from J, with 12 bases between. The CDR3 DNA reads TGTGCCAGCAGCTCACCCTGGACAACAACTAATGAAAAACTGTTTTTT. Amino acid sequence: CASSSPWTTTNEKLFF.

The gene calls are TRBV10-3 and TRBJ2-7; the D gene is possibly TRBD1 (6 bases). CDR3 length equals 14 residues. Germline V lookup: CDR1 ENHRY, CDR2 SYGVKD. The V end was cut by 2 bases, the J end by 2 bases, with 10 bases between. The CDR3 loop reads CAISELKGAYEQYF. The CDR3 DNA reads as TGTGCCATCAGTGAGCTCAAGGGGGCCTACGAGCAGTACTTC.

This clone was counted between two and nine times. The chain has TRBV19 and TRBJ1-6, with 10 bases identical to TRBD1. Losses at the gene ends were 6 bases for V and 7 bases for J; bases not matched to a gene: 9. The CDR3 runs 16 residues. The germline gives CDR1 LNHDA, CDR2 SQIVND (reference sequence). In nucleotides, the CDR3 is TGTGCCAGTAGGCCCGGGACAGGGGATTGGAATTCACCCCTCCACTTT. This gives the protein CASRPGTGDWNSPLHF.

The chain uses TRBV7-3 and TRBJ2-3, with a tentative D call TRBD1 (6 bases). V was clipped by 5 bases and J by 2 bases, with 11 bases between them. The V gene's germline CDR1 is SGHTA and CDR2 FQGTGA. This CDR3 has 14 amino acids. This CDR3 reads CASSRGQITDTQYF. For the CDR3, the DNA is TGTGCCAGCAGCCGCGGACAGATCACAGATACGCAGTATTTT.